Each of the 27 T cell receptor beta chains below was sequenced from the same sample in a study of blood T cell repertoires in COVID-19. Only in-frame clones appear in the TCRdb table, and some are missing; sequencing was by immunoSEQ multiplex PCR. The sample yields 9,500 to 10,000 clones, around three quarters seen once. Sequenced material: peripheral blood. The receptor set was obtained from a human donor in a cohort sampled during active COVID-19.

This chain links TRBV9 with TRBJ1-2; 8 nucleotides match TRBD1. CDR1 is SGDLS and CDR2 is YYNGEE in the germline V gene. V shed 0 bases and J 4 bases; nucleotides not matched to a gene: 5. The CDR3 loop spans 15 amino acids. In DNA form, the CDR3 reads TGTGCCAGCAGCGTAGACCAGGGGGCTGGCTATGGCTACACCTTC. This codes for CASSVDQGAGYGYTF.

The chain uses TRBV5-6 and TRBJ1-4; D call uncertain. V was clipped by 4 bases and J by 0 bases, with 10 bases between them. CDR3 size: 15 residues. Germline V gene data show CDR1 as SGHDT and CDR2 as YYEEEE. CDR3 residues: CASSTPGATNEKLFF. The CDR3 region has the DNA TGTGCCAGCAGCACCCCAGGTGCAACTAATGAAAAACTGTTTTTT.

The chain joins TRBV2 to TRBJ2-5; D uncertain. The germline CDR1 and CDR2 sequences are SNHLY and FYNNEI. This CDR3 spans 15 amino acids. The ends were cut back, 6 bases at V and 1 base at J, with 15 bases in the middle. The CDR3 loop is CASSRRNLLQETQYF. CDR3 bases: TGTGCCAGCAGCCGAAGAAACTTACTCCAAGAGACCCAGTACTTC.

The chain links TRBV19 to TRBJ2-5; 9 nucleotides match TRBD1. This CDR3 has 13 residues. Germline CDR1 is LNHDA and CDR2 is SQIVND (reference sequence). Unmatched junction bases numbered 7, after V lost 11 bases and J lost 3 bases. CDR3 bases: TGTGCCTCGAGCGGGACAGGGAAAGAGACCCAGTACTTC. It translates to CASSGTGKETQYF.

This clone was counted a few times. DNA of the CDR3: TGTGCCTGGAGCCAACCTAGCTACGAGCAGTACTTC. Its protein is CAWSQPSYEQYF. The chain combines TRBV30 with TRBJ2-7; D gene uncertain. Trimming shortened V by 3 bases and J by 3 bases, and 9 bases separated the two germline ends. The CDR3 length is 12 residues. Germline assignment: CDR1 GTSNPN and CDR2 SVGIG (reference sequence). Looking up the rest from reference TRBV30 and TRBJ2-7 gives the full variable domain: SQTIHQWPATLVQPVGSPLSLECTVEGTSNPNLYWYRQAAGRGLQLLFYSVGIGQISSEVPQNLSASRPQDRQFILSSKKLLLSDSGFYLCAWSQPSYEQYFGPGTRLTVT.

V gene TRBV5-4 combines with J gene TRBJ1-2; possible D gene TRBD1, 6 bases. Deletions cut 0 bases from V and 4 bases from J, with 13 bases between. The CDR3 is 15 amino acids. Per the germline V gene, CDR1 is SGHNT and CDR2 is YYREEE (reference sequence). The CDR3 DNA sequence: TGTGCCAGCAGCTTGGCTGGGGGGGCCAGCTATGGCTACACCTTC. Encoded protein: CASSLAGGASYGYTF.

The V and J genes are TRBV7-9 and TRBJ2-7; tentatively, D is TRBD2 (6 bases). The germline V gene has CDR1 SEHNR and CDR2 FQNEAQ (reference sequence). V gave up 0 bases and J gave up 0 bases, with 12 bases separating them. The CDR3 runs 16 residues. In DNA form, the CDR3 reads TGTGCCAGCAGCTTAGCGGAGCAGGGAGGCTCCTACGAGCAGTACTTC. Amino acids: CASSLAEQGGSYEQYF.

The chain carries TRBV9 and TRBJ1-3; 8 nucleotides align to TRBD1. CDR1 SGDLS and CDR2 YYNGEE come from the germline V gene. The CDR3 consists of 17 residues. J gave up 4 bases and V 3 bases, and 12 bases lay outside the gene matches. The CDR3 sequence: CASSEQTGASLGNTIYF. CDR3 in DNA: TGTGCCAGCAGCGAGCAGACAGGGGCATCATTAGGAAACACCATATATTTT. The complete variable domain, with remaining parts taken from reference TRBV9 and TRBJ1-3, reads DSGVTQTPKHLITATGQRVTLRCSPRSGDLSVYWYQQSLDQGLQFLIQYYNGEERAKGNILERFSAQQFPDLHSELNLSSLELGDSALYFCASSEQTGASLGNTIYFGEGSWLTVV.

This chain uses TRBV6-1 with TRBJ2-7, with a weak D call TRBD2 (6 bases). There are 14 residues in the CDR3. Germline V lookup: CDR1 MNHNS, CDR2 SASEGT. V dropped 2 bases and J dropped 3 bases, with 11 bases sitting between them. CDR3 nucleotide sequence: TGTGCCAGCAGTGAAAATCAGGGAGGCTACGAGCAGTACTTC. It translates to CASSENQGGYEQYF.

This chain uses TRBV2 with TRBJ1-6; 9 bases align to TRBD1. The CDR3 runs 13 residues. V lost 6 bases and J lost 13; bases outside the gene matches: 7. Germline-derived CDR1 and CDR2 are SNHLY and FYNNEI. CDR3 nucleotides: TGTGCCAGCAGAGGGACAGGGCAAGCGCCCCTCCACTTT. It encodes CASRGTGQAPLHF.

V is TRBV7-2 and J is TRBJ2-7, with TRBD1 matching 9 bases. The germline V gene encodes CDR1 SGHTA and CDR2 FQGNSA. Germline trimming cut 2 bases from V and 6 bases from J; bases unmatched to any gene: 5. The CDR3 has 14 amino acids. The CDR3 bases are TGTGCCAGCAGCTTAAGGACAGGGGCGTCCGAGCAGTACTTC. It yields the protein CASSLRTGASEQYF.

The chain couples TRBV19 to TRBJ1-5; D possibly corresponds to TRBD1 (6 bases). Trimming removed 4 bases from V and 1 base from J, with 11 bases in between. Germline V gene sequence: CDR1 LNHDA, CDR2 SQIVND (reference sequence). The CDR3 is made up of 15 amino acids. CDR3 sequence (DNA): TGTGCCAGTAGTAATCAGGGGCAAAGCAATCAGCCCCAGCATTTT. Residues: CASSNQGQSNQPQHF.

The chain employs TRBV10-3 and TRBJ2-7; the match to TRBD1 covers 9 bases. V lost 3 bases, J lost 6 bases, and 9 bases stayed unmatched. This CDR3 has 15 residues. The germline V gene encodes CDR1 ENHRY and CDR2 SYGVKD. The CDR3 coding sequence is TGTGCCATCAGTGATCTGGGACAGGGAGGAGGCGAGCAGTACTTC. Amino acids: CAISDLGQGGGEQYF.

The chain joins TRBV19 to TRBJ1-2, with 7 positions matching TRBD1. V trimming: 1 base; J trimming: 7 bases; junction bases outside the gene matches: 9. Germline CDR1 and CDR2: LNHDA and SQIVND (reference sequence). The CDR3 spans 15 residues. The CDR3 DNA reads as TGTGCCAGTAGTATAGCGGTCGACAGGGTGTCTGGCTACACCTTC. Its translation: CASSIAVDRVSGYTF.

This clone was observed once. The chain recombines TRBV7-2 with TRBJ2-2; TRBD1 might be the D (6 bases). CDR3 length: 15 residues. The germline V gene has CDR1 SGHTA and CDR2 FQGNSA. V lost 5 bases and J lost 5, with 15 bases in between. The DNA for the CDR3 is TGTGCCAGCAGCCGGACCGGGACATCAACCGGGGAGCTGTTTTTT. Encoded protein: CASSRTGTSTGELFF.

The CDR3: CASSPGTGAYNEQFF. The CDR3 DNA reads as TGTGCCAGCAGCCCCGGGACAGGGGCCTACAATGAGCAGTTCTTC. The chain links TRBV9 to TRBJ2-1, with TRBD1 matching over 10 bases. J was trimmed by 2 bases and V by 4 bases; bases with no gene match: 3. From germline, CDR1 is SGDLS and CDR2 YYNGEE. The length of the CDR3 is 15 residues.

V usage is TRBV11-2 and J usage is TRBJ1-6; possibly TRBD1 for D (5 bases). Trimming pared 0 bases from V and 5 bases from J, leaving 8 bases between. Per the germline V gene, CDR1 is SGHAT and CDR2 is FQNNGV. The CDR3 is made up of 15 amino acids. CDR3 amino acids: CASSLEAGNNSPLHF. CDR3 nucleotides: TGTGCCAGCAGCTTAGAGGCAGGGAATAATTCACCCCTCCACTTT.

This chain joins TRBV15 and TRBJ2-7, with 7 bases fitting TRBD2. The ends lost 2 bases at V and 4 bases at J; junction bases unmatched: 11. CDR1 is LNHNV and CDR2 is YYDKDF in the germline V gene (reference sequence). The CDR3 runs to 16 residues. CDR3 residues: CATSRRGGLTDYEQYF. The CDR3 coding sequence is TGTGCCACCAGCAGACGTGGGGGACTAACAGATTACGAGCAGTACTTC.

The genes are TRBV7-2 and TRBJ1-2; the D gene is possibly TRBD1 (6 bases). With 1 base removed from V and 4 bases from J, the gap between germline ends came to 10 bases. Germline V gives CDR1 SGHTA, CDR2 FQGNSA. This CDR3 is 14 amino acids long. This CDR3 is CASSLDRVSYGYTF. CDR3 coding DNA: TGTGCCAGCAGCTTAGACAGGGTTAGCTATGGCTACACCTTC.

This clone came up a few times. This chain links TRBV4-1 with TRBJ1-1; D might be TRBD1 (6 bases). This CDR3 contains 16 residues. Deletions cut 1 base from V and 4 bases from J, with 16 bases between. CDR1 is MGHRA, CDR2 YSYEKL, per germline. The CDR3, as DNA: TGCGCCAGCAGCCAAGTAGTCACAGGGTCAGGCACTGAAGCTTTCTTT. This codes for CASSQVVTGSGTEAFF.

This clone is a singleton in its sample. The chain links TRBV5-4 to TRBJ2-3, with 9 bases matching TRBD1. From germline, CDR1 is SGHNT and CDR2 YYREEE (reference sequence). CDR3 length: 14 residues. Unmatched junction bases numbered 4, after V lost 0 bases and J lost 8 bases. CDR3 region: CASSLDRGRGTQYF. For the CDR3, the DNA is TGTGCCAGCAGCTTGGACAGGGGGCGCGGTACGCAGTATTTT.

The gene calls are TRBV7-2 and TRBJ1-4, with 8 bases lining up with TRBD1. V shed 6 bases, J shed 4 bases, and the junction held 4 bases outside the gene matches. The V gene's germline CDR1 is SGHTA and CDR2 FQGNSA. The CDR3 length is 14 residues. CDR3 sequence: CASSLDRVNEKLFF. CDR3 coding DNA: TGTGCCAGCAGTCTGGACAGGGTTAATGAAAAACTGTTTTTT.

The chain combines TRBV4-1 with TRBJ2-7; 7 bases match TRBD2. The ends lost 2 bases at V and 2 bases at J; junction bases unmatched: 15. The germline CDR1 and CDR2 sequences are MGHRA and YSYEKL. This CDR3 spans 18 amino acids. In DNA form, the CDR3 reads TGCGCCAGCAGCCAATATAGCCCCCGGCGGGGGTCGGCCTACGAGCAGTACTTC. Amino acids: CASSQYSPRRGSAYEQYF.

V gene TRBV6-1 combines with J gene TRBJ1-2; 8 bases line up with TRBD1. CDR1 is MNHNS, CDR2 SASEGT, per germline. Germline trimming cut 4 bases from V and 1 base from J; bases unmatched to any gene: 11. The CDR3 length is 17 residues. The CDR3 DNA reads TGTGCCAGCAGTGCCCCCGTCGGGACAGGACTTAACTATGGCTACACCTTC. It specifies CASSAPVGTGLNYGYTF.

The chain employs TRBV3-1 (or the pseudogene TRBV3-2) and TRBJ1-6, with 7 bases matching TRBD1. The CDR3 spans 14 residues. V lost 4 bases and J lost 5; bases outside the gene matches: 2. Germline CDR1 is LGHDT and CDR2 is YNNKEL (reference sequence). For the CDR3, the DNA is TGTGCCAGCAGCCCAGGACAGGATAATTCACCCCTCCACTTT. Protein product: CASSPGQDNSPLHF.

The CDR3 reads CASSSGTGFTYEQYF. In DNA form, the CDR3 reads TGTGCCAGCAGCAGTGGGACAGGGTTCACCTACGAGCAGTACTTC. The chain is built from TRBV5-4 and TRBJ2-7; 9 bases fit TRBD1. The J segment lost 2 bases and the V segment lost 4 bases, leaving 7 bases of the junction unmatched. The germline gives CDR1 SGHNT, CDR2 YYREEE (reference sequence). The CDR3 covers 15 residues.

V and J are TRBV10-3 and TRBJ1-5; no clear D. This CDR3 has 14 residues. CDR1 is ENHRY and CDR2 is SYGVKD in the germline V gene. The germline V and J ends were trimmed by 8 bases and 0 bases, with 11 bases remaining between them. Here the CDR3 reads CAISAGDSNQPQHF. The CDR3 DNA sequence: TGTGCCATCTCCGCGGGAGATAGCAATCAGCCCCAGCATTTT.